A selection of T cell receptor beta chains follows, all from one sample in a study of T-cell memory formation after mild COVID-19. TCRdb redid the calling of the 5' RACE reads with MiXCR, one entry per CDR3 protein. The table includes 560,000 or so distinct CDR3 sequences, around 15% detected once. Material: PBMCs or a T cell subset sorted from them (not recorded which). The source is an adult woman who had mild COVID-19 (a few samples of this study predate the infection). Cell type and time point are not known. Each CDR3 is given with its conserved first and last residue. A D gene is named only where the DNA matches it firmly. Part of the rows lack a size; the others show once, few, many or a class for expanded clones.

-	TRBV9	-	TRBJ1-2	CASSLGGLDRRYGYTF	TGTGCCAGCAGCCTTGGGGGACTAGACAGACGCTATGGCTACACCTTC
-	TRBV9	few	TRBJ2-2	CASSVSLAGELFF	TGTGCCAGCAGCGTCTCGTTAGCCGGGGAGCTGTTTTTT
-	TRBV7-2	few	TRBJ1-1	CASSAVGGSTEAFF	TGTGCCAGCAGCGCCGTAGGGGGTAGCACTGAAGCTTTCTTT
-	TRBV3-1	few	TRBJ2-5	CASSQDPTGVTQYF	TGTGCCAGCAGCCAAGATCCCACAGGTGTGACCCAGTACTTC
TRBD1	TRBV15	-	TRBJ2-6	CATSRDRLGGGGANVLTF	TGTGCCACCAGCAGAGATCGGTTAGGGGGCGGTGGGGCCAACGTCCTGACTTTC
-	TRBV15	few	TRBJ1-4	CATSRDSPSTGSNEKLFF	TGTGCCACCAGCAGAGATTCTCCCTCCACAGGGTCTAATGAAAAACTGTTTTTT
TRBD1	TRBV2	-	TRBJ1-1	CASSDGQGINTEAFF	TGTGCCAGCAGTGACGGACAGGGTATCAACACTGAAGCTTTCTTT
TRBD2	TRBV7-2	few	TRBJ2-5	CASSFPGLAGAKTQYF	TGTGCCAGCAGCTTTCCGGGACTAGCGGGGGCCAAGACCCAGTACTTC
TRBD2	TRBV20-1	-	TRBJ2-7	CSARDPSGRPYEQYF	TGCAGTGCTAGAGATCCTAGCGGGAGGCCCTACGAGCAGTACTTC
-	TRBV7-6	-	TRBJ2-1	CASSSEGLRVYEQFF	TGTGCCAGCAGCTCGGAGGGTCTTCGGGTCTATGAGCAGTTCTTC
-	TRBV23-1	many	TRBJ2-1	CARERALLDEQFF	TGCGCCCGCGAGCGGGCCCTTCTGGATGAGCAGTTCTTC
TRBD1	TRBV5-1	-	TRBJ1-1	CASSFGTGGSNTEAFF	TGCGCCAGCAGCTTCGGGACAGGGGGCTCGAACACTGAAGCTTTCTTT
-	TRBV4-3	-	TRBJ2-1	CASSQDRTDYNEQFF	TGCGCCAGCAGCCAAGATAGGACGGATTACAATGAGCAGTTCTTC
TRBD2	TRBV10-3	few	TRBJ2-7	CAISESVAGGAYEQYF	TGTGCCATCAGTGAGTCTGTCGCGGGGGGGGCCTACGAGCAGTACTTC
-	TRBV27	-	TRBJ2-3	CASSLLTQGIGTDTQYF	TGTGCCAGCAGTTTACTGACCCAGGGAATTGGGACAGATACGCAGTATTTT
TRBD1	TRBV27	few	TRBJ1-5	CASSSQGGSQHF	TGTGCCAGCAGTTCCCAGGGGGGGTCCCAGCATTTT
TRBD1	TRBV20-1	once	TRBJ1-5	CSARDLGQGASGNQPQHF	TGCAGTGCTAGAGATTTGGGACAGGGGGCGAGCGGCAATCAGCCCCAGCATTTT
-	TRBV11-2	-	TRBJ2-1	CASSFGSSYYNEQFF	TGTGCCAGCAGCTTCGGGAGTTCTTACTACAATGAGCAGTTCTTC
-	TRBV7-9	-	TRBJ2-5	CASSVGSDHGTQYF	TGTGCCAGCAGCGTCGGCAGCGACCATGGGACCCAGTACTTC